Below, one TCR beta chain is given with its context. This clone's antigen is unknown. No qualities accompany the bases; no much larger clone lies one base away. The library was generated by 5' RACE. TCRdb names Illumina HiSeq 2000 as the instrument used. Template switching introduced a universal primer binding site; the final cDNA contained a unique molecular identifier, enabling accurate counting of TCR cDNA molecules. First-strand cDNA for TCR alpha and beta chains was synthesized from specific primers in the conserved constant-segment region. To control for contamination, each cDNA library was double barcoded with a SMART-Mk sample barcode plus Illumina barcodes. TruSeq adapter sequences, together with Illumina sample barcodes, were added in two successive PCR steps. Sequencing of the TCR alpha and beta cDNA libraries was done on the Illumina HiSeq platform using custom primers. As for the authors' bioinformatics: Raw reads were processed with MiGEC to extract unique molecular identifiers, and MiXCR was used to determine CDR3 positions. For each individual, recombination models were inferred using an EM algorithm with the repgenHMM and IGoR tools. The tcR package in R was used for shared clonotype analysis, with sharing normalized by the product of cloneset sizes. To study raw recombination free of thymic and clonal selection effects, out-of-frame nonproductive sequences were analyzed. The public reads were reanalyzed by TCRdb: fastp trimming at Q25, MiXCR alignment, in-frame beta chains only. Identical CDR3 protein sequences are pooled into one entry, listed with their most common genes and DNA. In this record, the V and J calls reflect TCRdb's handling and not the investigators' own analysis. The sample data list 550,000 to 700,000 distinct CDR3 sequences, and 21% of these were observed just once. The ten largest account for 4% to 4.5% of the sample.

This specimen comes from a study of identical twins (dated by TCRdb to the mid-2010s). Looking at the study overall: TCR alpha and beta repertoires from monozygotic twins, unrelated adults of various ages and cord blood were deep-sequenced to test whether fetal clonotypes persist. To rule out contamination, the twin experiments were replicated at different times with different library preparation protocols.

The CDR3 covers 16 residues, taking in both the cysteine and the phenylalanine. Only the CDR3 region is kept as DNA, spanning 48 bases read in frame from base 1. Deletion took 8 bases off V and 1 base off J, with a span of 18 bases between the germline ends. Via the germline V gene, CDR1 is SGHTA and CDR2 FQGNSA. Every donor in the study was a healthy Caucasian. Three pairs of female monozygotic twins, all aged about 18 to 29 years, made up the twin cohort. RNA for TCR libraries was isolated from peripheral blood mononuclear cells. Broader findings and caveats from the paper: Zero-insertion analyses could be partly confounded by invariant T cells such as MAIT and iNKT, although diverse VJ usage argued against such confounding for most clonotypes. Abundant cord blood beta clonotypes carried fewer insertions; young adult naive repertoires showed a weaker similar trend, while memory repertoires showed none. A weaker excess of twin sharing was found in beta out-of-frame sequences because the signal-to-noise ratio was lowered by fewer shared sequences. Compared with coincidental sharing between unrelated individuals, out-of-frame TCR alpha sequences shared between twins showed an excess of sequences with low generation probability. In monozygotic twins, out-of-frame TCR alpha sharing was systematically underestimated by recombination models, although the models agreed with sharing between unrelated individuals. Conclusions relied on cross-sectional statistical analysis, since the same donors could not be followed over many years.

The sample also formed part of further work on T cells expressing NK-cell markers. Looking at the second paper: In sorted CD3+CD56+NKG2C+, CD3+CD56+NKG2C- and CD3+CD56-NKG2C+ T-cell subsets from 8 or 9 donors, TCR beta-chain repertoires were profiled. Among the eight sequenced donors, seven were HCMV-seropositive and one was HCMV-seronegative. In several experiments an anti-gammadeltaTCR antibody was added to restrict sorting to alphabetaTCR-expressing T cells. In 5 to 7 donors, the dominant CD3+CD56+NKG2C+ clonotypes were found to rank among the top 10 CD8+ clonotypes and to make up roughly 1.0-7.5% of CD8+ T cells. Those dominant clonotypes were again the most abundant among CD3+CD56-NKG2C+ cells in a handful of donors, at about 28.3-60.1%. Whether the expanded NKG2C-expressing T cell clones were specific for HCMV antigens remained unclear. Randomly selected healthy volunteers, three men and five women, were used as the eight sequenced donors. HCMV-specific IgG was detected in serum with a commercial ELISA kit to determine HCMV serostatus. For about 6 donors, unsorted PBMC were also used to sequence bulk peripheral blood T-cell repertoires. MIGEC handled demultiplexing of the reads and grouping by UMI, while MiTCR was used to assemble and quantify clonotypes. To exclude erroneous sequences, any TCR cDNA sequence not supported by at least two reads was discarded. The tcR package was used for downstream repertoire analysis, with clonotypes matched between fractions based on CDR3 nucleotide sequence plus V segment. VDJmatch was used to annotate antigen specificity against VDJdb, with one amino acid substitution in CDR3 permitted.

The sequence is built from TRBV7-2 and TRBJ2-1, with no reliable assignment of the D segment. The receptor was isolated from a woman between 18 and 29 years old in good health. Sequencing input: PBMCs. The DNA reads TGTGCCAGCGGCGTAAATAGAGGAAGGTCCTACAATGAGCAGTTCTTC. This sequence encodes CASGVNRGRSYNEQFF.